The 8 T cell receptor beta chains presented below share a single source sample, sequenced in a study of graft-versus-host responses after intestinal transplantation. The antigens these receptors bind are not known. TCRdb's copy holds only in-frame clones and misses some; the assay was immunoSEQ multiplex PCR. The sample lists around 100,000 clones; roughly 84% were seen once. Sequences were derived from unstimulated CD4+ T cells sorted from spleen or lymph node cells, sampled before intestinal transplant. Receptor source: a human donor who received an intestinal transplant.

The V call is TRBV4-1, the J call TRBJ1-2; possibly TRBD1 for D (5 bases). The germline V and J ends were trimmed by 0 bases and 7 bases, with 15 bases remaining between them. Germline V lookup: CDR1 MGHRA, CDR2 YSYEKL. This CDR3 is built from 15 residues. The CDR3 reads CASSQDSGHFIGYTF. In nucleotides, the CDR3 is TGCGCCAGCAGCCAAGATTCGGGGCATTTTATTGGCTACACCTTC.

The V and J genes are TRBV6-1 and TRBJ1-5; the match to TRBD1 covers 8 bases. J was trimmed by 3 bases and V by 6 bases; bases with no gene match: 7. The length of the CDR3 is 15 residues. CDR1 and CDR2 from the germline V gene are MNHNS and SASEGT. The CDR3 DNA sequence: TGTGCCAGCAGACCACAGGGGGTGATCAATCAGCCCCAGCATTTT. This translates into CASRPQGVINQPQHF.

The CDR3 DNA is TGCGCCAGCAGAAAATTACAGGGGAGCTTGGGGGAGACCCAGTACTTC. Protein product: CASRKLQGSLGETQYF. V is TRBV5-1 and J is TRBJ2-5, with 7 bases aligning to TRBD1. Germline CDR1 is SGHRS and CDR2 is YFSETQ. Unmatched junction bases numbered 15, after V lost 5 bases and J lost 5 bases. This CDR3 is built from 16 residues. The full variable domain, with the rest looked up from reference TRBV5-1 and TRBJ2-5, is KAGVTQTPRYLIKTRGQQVTLSCSPISGHRSVSWYQQTPGQGLQFLFEYFSETQRNKGNFPGRFSGRQFSNSRSEMNVSTLELGDSALYLCASRKLQGSLGETQYFGPGTRLLVL.

This clone was recorded once. The chain uses TRBV5-6 and TRBJ1-5; a weak D match, TRBD1 (6 bases). CDR1 and CDR2 (germline): SGHDT, YYEEEE. V gave up 3 bases and J gave up 3 bases, with 22 bases separating them. The CDR3 covers 18 residues. This CDR3 reads CASSSTGTPKGNNQPQHF. The CDR3 DNA is TGTGCCAGCAGCTCGACCGGGACACCCAAGGGGAACAATCAGCCCCAGCATTTT.

The V gene is TRBV5-1, the J gene TRBJ2-1; TRBD1 agrees at 7 bases. There are 16 residues in the CDR3. Germline V gene data show CDR1 as SGHRS and CDR2 as YFSETQ. J was trimmed by 5 bases and V by 4 bases; bases with no gene match: 12. CDR3 in amino acids: CASSAYDRAPHNEQFF. The CDR3 DNA sequence: TGCGCCAGCAGCGCCTACGACAGGGCCCCACACAATGAGCAGTTCTTC.

The rearrangement uses TRBV6-5 and TRBJ1-4; TRBD1 matches 9 bases. Germline V gives CDR1 MNHEY, CDR2 SVGAGI. The ends lost 8 bases at V and 5 bases at J; junction bases unmatched: 9. This CDR3 spans 15 amino acids. In DNA form, the CDR3 reads TGTGCCAGCGCCCTCTCCGGGACAGGGAATGAAAAACTGTTTTTT. Translated: CASALSGTGNEKLFF.

J is TRBJ2-1 and V is TRBV29-1; 7 bases fit TRBD1. V trimming: 4 bases; J trimming: 10 bases; junction bases outside the gene matches: 7. The CDR3 consists of 12 residues. CDR1 SQVTM and CDR2 ANQGSEA come from the germline V gene. CDR3 protein: CSVGDRAGEQFF. The CDR3 DNA reads as TGCAGCGTTGGAGACAGGGCAGGAGAGCAGTTCTTC.

V usage is TRBV27 and J usage is TRBJ1-2; D is undetermined. The CDR3 extends over 15 amino acids. Deletions cut 8 bases from V and 4 bases from J, with 20 bases between. CDR1 and CDR2 (germline): MNHEY, SMNVEV (reference sequence). CDR3 in amino acids: CASRLRRFGSYGYTF. CDR3 nucleotide sequence: TGTGCCAGCCGCCTACGAAGGTTCGGCTCCTATGGCTACACCTTC.